This T cell receptor (beta chain) was sequenced during a study of shared clonotypes between healthy human individuals. Study as a whole: Three plates each covered CD4 naive and memory; CD8 naive two, CD8 memory one.

Germline CDR1 MDHEN, CDR2 SYDVKM. The CDR3 has 12 amino acids. V was cut by 1 base and J by 5 bases, with 5 bases left in between. Over several immunoSEQ plates, each subset's genomic DNA was distributed in even portions. Clones were read by immunoSEQ multiplex PCR, and TCRdb kept only the in-frame ones, dropping some. The data show more than 550,000 clones, with approximately 90% seen just once and 24% held by the top ten. Naive CD8 cells were CD45RO-negative, positively selected for CCR7, excluding terminally differentiated effector memory CD45RA+ cells. This TCR was sampled from a man aged 30 to 45 in good health. This chain uses TRBV28 with TRBJ1-1, with no clear D. Sequencing was carried out using naive CD8+ T cells sorted from blood. CDR3 amino acids: CASSLSGTEAFF. CDR3 coding DNA: TGTGCCAGCAGTTTATCGGGAACTGAAGCTTTCTTT.